Presented here are 26 T cell receptor beta chains from one specimen sequenced in a study of blood T cell repertoires in COVID-19. The data were produced by immunoSEQ multiplex PCR, yet TCRdb's version contains in-frame clones alone and is incomplete. The sample contains approximately 230,000 clones, 75% to 90% of which appear only once. Sequencing used peripheral blood. Receptor source: a man younger than 45 who had recovered from COVID-19.

V gene TRBV24-1 combines with J gene TRBJ1-2; D remains ambiguous. The germline CDR1 and CDR2 sequences are KGHDR and SFDVKD. This CDR3 comprises 13 residues. The ends were cut back, 0 bases at V and 4 bases at J, with 5 bases in the middle. The CDR3 nucleotides read TGTGCCACCAGTGATTTGCTCAGCTATGGCTACACCTTC. This codes for CATSDLLSYGYTF.

V is TRBV19 and J is TRBJ2-2; 9 nucleotides line up with TRBD2. The CDR3 totals 15 residues. Trimming at V came to 5 bases and at J to 7 bases, leaving 8 bases not matched to a gene. Germline V gene sequence: CDR1 LNHDA, CDR2 SQIVND (reference sequence). In nucleotides, the CDR3 is TGTGCCAGTAGTTTGGTAGCGGGGGCGGTCGGGGAGCTGTTTTTT. Translated, it gives CASSLVAGAVGELFF.

V is TRBV19 and J is TRBJ1-6; D possibly corresponds to TRBD1 (5 bases). The length of the CDR3 is 16 residues. Germline lookup yields CDR1 LNHDA and CDR2 SQIVND (reference sequence). V lost 3 bases, J lost 13 bases, and 22 bases lay in between. The CDR3 DNA follows: TGTGCCAGTAGTATTTCCCCTAGGACGGGGGAGTTCCCCCTCCACTTT. Its translation: CASSISPRTGEFPLHF.

This clone came up a few times. This chain uses TRBV19 with TRBJ2-4; the match to TRBD1 covers 7 bases. There are 13 residues in the CDR3. J was trimmed by 4 bases and V by 11 bases; bases with no gene match: 8. Germline CDR1 and CDR2: LNHDA and SQIVND (reference sequence). In nucleotides, the CDR3 is TGTGCCGGGGCGGACAGGATAAAAAACATTCAGTACTTC. This encodes CAGADRIKNIQYF.

The chain couples TRBV6-5 to TRBJ2-5; D is uncertain. Per the germline V gene, CDR1 is MNHEY and CDR2 is SVGAGI. Between the trimmed V and J ends, which lost 0 bases and 7 bases, there was a span of 12 bases. CDR3 size: 14 residues. In nucleotides, the CDR3 is TGTGCCAGCAGTTACTCGACTCTCGCAAGGACCCAGTACTTC. Protein: CASSYSTLARTQYF.

Here the CDR3 reads CASSQEGGLSYEQYF. DNA of the CDR3: TGCGCCAGCAGCCAAGAGGGAGGCCTCTCCTACGAGCAGTACTTC. This chain uses TRBV4-3 with TRBJ2-7, with D perhaps matching TRBD2 (6 bases). Germline V gene sequence: CDR1 LGHNA, CDR2 YSLEER. This CDR3 contains 15 residues. Trimming took 0 bases from V and 0 from J, leaving 9 bases between them.

In DNA, the CDR3 is TGCGCCAGCAGCCAAGACCCCACTAGCTTCAGCACCGGGGAGCTGTTTTTT. Translating it yields CASSQDPTSFSTGELFF. The V call is TRBV4-1, the J call TRBJ2-2, with a tentative D call TRBD2 (6 bases). This CDR3 is built from 17 residues. Between the trimmed V and J ends, which lost 0 bases and 4 bases, there was a span of 15 bases. Per the germline V gene, CDR1 is MGHRA and CDR2 is YSYEKL.

The chain couples TRBV15 to TRBJ1-1, with D possibly being TRBD1 (6 bases). The germline CDR1 and CDR2 sequences are LNHNV and YYDKDF (reference sequence). The CDR3 runs to 13 residues. The V gene lost 2 bases and the J gene lost 6 bases, with 10 bases spanning the gap. In DNA, the CDR3 is TGTGCCACCAGCAGACGGACAGTTCCTGAAGCTTTCTTT. Its protein is CATSRRTVPEAFF.

The chain couples TRBV10-2 to TRBJ1-2; D perhaps matches TRBD1 (5 bases). This CDR3 is built from 14 residues. Trimming cost V 7 bases and J 2 bases, with 14 bases left between them. Germline CDR1 is WSHSY and CDR2 is SAAADI. The CDR3 is CASIPGKENYGYTF. The CDR3 DNA is TGCGCCAGCATCCCAGGGAAGGAGAACTATGGCTACACCTTC.

This clone was seen a handful of times. The chain combines TRBV29-1 with TRBJ2-2; 7 bases agree with TRBD2. The CDR3 runs to 14 residues. Losses at the gene ends were 5 bases for V and 2 bases for J; bases not matched to a gene: 5. CDR1 is SQVTM, CDR2 ANQGSEA, per germline. Here the CDR3 reads CSVSGRVNTGELFF. The CDR3 nucleotides are TGCAGCGTTTCAGGGAGGGTCAACACCGGGGAGCTGTTTTTT.

This clone is a singleton in its sample. V gene TRBV18 combines with J gene TRBJ2-2; D not resolved. CDR3 length: 13 residues. V was shortened by 0 bases and J by 6 bases, with 5 bases between the two germline ends. Looked up from germline, CDR1 is KGHSH and CDR2 is LQKENI. The CDR3 DNA sequence: TGTGCCAGCTCACCACCAGAGTCCGGGGAGCTGTTTTTT. It yields the protein CASSPPESGELFF.

The V and J genes are TRBV9 and TRBJ2-1, with 7 bases lining up with TRBD1. The CDR3 runs to 14 residues. Germline CDR1 SGDLS, CDR2 YYNGEE. V trimming: 0 bases; J trimming: 12 bases; junction bases outside the gene matches: 9. CDR3 DNA sequence: TGTGCCAGCAGCGTAGGGGTCACGGCAGGGGGGCAGTTCTTC. Translated: CASSVGVTAGGQFF.

The rearrangement joins TRBV2 to TRBJ1-2, with 7 nucleotides matching TRBD1. CDR3 length: 12 residues. Germline assignment: CDR1 SNHLY and CDR2 FYNNEI. V dropped 7 bases and J dropped 9; count of bases not matched to a gene: 8. The CDR3, as DNA: TGTGCCAGCATGCCGGACAGGCCAAGCTACACCTTC. It specifies CASMPDRPSYTF.

Only one count was recorded for this clone. J is TRBJ2-7 and V is TRBV24-1; 7 bases are shared with TRBD2. The CDR3 is made up of 13 amino acids. V lost 3 bases and J lost 10; bases outside the gene matches: 8. From germline, CDR1 is KGHDR and CDR2 SFDVKD. CDR3 sequence: CATSDPVSGLQYF. CDR3 nucleotides: TGTGCCACCAGTGATCCGGTTTCGGGACTACAGTACTTC.

The V call is TRBV7-9, the J call TRBJ1-2; no firm D call. The CDR3 totals 13 residues. CDR1 and CDR2 (germline): SEHNR, FQNEAQ (reference sequence). Trimming removed 3 bases from V and 2 bases from J, with 7 bases in between. Here the CDR3 reads CASSFRENYGYTF. In DNA form, the CDR3 reads TGTGCCAGCAGCTTTCGGGAAAACTATGGCTACACCTTC.

This clone has a handful of counts. The CDR3 loop is CASSLEAGFTNYGYTF. The CDR3 DNA reads as TGCGCCAGCAGCTTGGAGGCAGGGTTTACTAACTATGGCTACACCTTC. V is TRBV5-1 and J is TRBJ1-2, with D tentatively TRBD1 (5 bases). Between the trimmed V and J ends, which lost 0 bases and 0 bases, there was a span of 12 bases. CDR3 length: 16 amino acids. Per the germline V gene, CDR1 is SGHRS and CDR2 is YFSETQ.

The genes are TRBV5-1 and TRBJ1-4; TRBD1 is a possible D gene (5 bases). The V and J ends lost 0 bases and 9 bases respectively, with 21 bases between them. Germline CDR1 SGHRS, CDR2 YFSETQ. The CDR3 covers 17 residues. CDR3 loop: CASSLAQDRPTEKKLFF. The CDR3 nucleotides read TGCGCCAGCAGCTTGGCCCAAGACAGACCCACTGAGAAAAAACTGTTTTTT.

This CDR3 reads CASSELAGVYNEQFF. In nucleotides, the CDR3 is TGTGCCAGCAGTGAGCTAGCGGGGGTCTACAATGAGCAGTTCTTC. This chain connects TRBV6-1 to TRBJ2-1; 10 bases map to TRBD2. The germline gives CDR1 MNHNS, CDR2 SASEGT. The V gene end was trimmed by 3 bases and the J gene end by 3 bases; junction bases not matched to a gene: 2. CDR3 length: 15 residues.

V and J are TRBV19 and TRBJ1-1, with TRBD1 as a possible D gene (5 bases). The CDR3 loop spans 15 amino acids. Per the germline V gene, CDR1 is LNHDA and CDR2 is SQIVND (reference sequence). V gave up 2 bases and J gave up 4 bases, with 14 bases separating them. CDR3: CASSINRAGRTEAFF. The CDR3 DNA is TGTGCCAGTAGTATAAATAGGGCAGGGCGCACTGAAGCTTTCTTT.

The CDR3 DNA sequence: TGTGCCAGCAGCCAACGTTTCGGCGGGGTTGGGGACGAGCAGTACTTC. Its translation: CASSQRFGGVGDEQYF. J is TRBJ2-7 and V is TRBV3-1 (or the pseudogene TRBV3-2); D is perhaps TRBD2 (6 bases). Germline V gene lookup returns CDR1 LGHDT and CDR2 YNNKEL (reference sequence). V lost 2 bases and J 5 bases, leaving 19 bases between the germline ends. This CDR3 region has 16 residues.

The chain is built from TRBV5-1 and TRBJ2-7; 9 nucleotides line up with TRBD1. The V and J ends lost 4 bases and 0 bases, in that order; junction bases with no gene match: 11. The CDR3 sequence is 17 residues long. Germline V gene lookup returns CDR1 SGHRS and CDR2 YFSETQ. CDR3 loop: CASSPGQGRSLSYEQYF. The CDR3 region has the DNA TGCGCCAGCAGCCCAGGACAGGGGCGCTCCCTCTCCTACGAGCAGTACTTC.

By sample share, this clone is medium-sized. The chain combines TRBV7-8 with TRBJ2-7, with a weak D call TRBD1 (6 bases). The V end was cut by 5 bases, the J end by 2 bases, with 13 bases between. Germline assignment: CDR1 SGHVS and CDR2 FQNEAQ. The CDR3 is made up of 14 amino acids. CDR3: CASSRNAGAYEQYF. The CDR3, as DNA: TGTGCCAGCAGCAGAAATGCAGGGGCCTACGAGCAGTACTTC.

This chain links TRBV5-8 with TRBJ2-7; 7 nucleotides line up with TRBD1. This CDR3 contains 17 residues. Germline V CDR1 and CDR2: SGHTS, YDEGEE. V gave up 2 bases and J gave up 2 bases; unmatched junction bases: 13. The CDR3 DNA reads TGTGCCAGCAGCTTACTTTATCAGGGGGTATTTACCTACGAGCAGTACTTC. Protein sequence: CASSLLYQGVFTYEQYF.

This clone was detected once. The chain employs TRBV4-1 and TRBJ2-7, with TRBD2 as a possible D gene (6 bases). The CDR3 length is 18 residues. The ends were cut back, 2 bases at V and 5 bases at J, with 25 bases in the middle. Germline values: CDR1 MGHRA, CDR2 YSYEKL. This chain's CDR3 is CASSQTRDSVVGGDEQYF. The CDR3 DNA reads TGCGCCAGCAGCCAAACGCGGGACTCCGTCGTGGGAGGCGACGAGCAGTACTTC.

The V and J genes are TRBV3-1 (or the pseudogene TRBV3-2) and TRBJ1-2; TRBD1 aligns across 8 bases. V was pared by 3 bases and J by 5 bases, with 2 bases of the junction left unmatched. The CDR3 is made up of 13 amino acids. Germline V gene sequence: CDR1 LGHDT, CDR2 YNNKEL (reference sequence). CDR3 region: CASSHGQGYGYTF. The CDR3, as DNA: TGTGCCAGCAGCCACGGACAGGGATATGGCTACACCTTC.

This chain links TRBV19 with TRBJ2-1; D unclear. The CDR3 is 15 residues long. Trimming cost V 8 bases and J 5 bases, with 19 bases left between them. Germline V gene lookup returns CDR1 LNHDA and CDR2 SQIVND (reference sequence). CDR3 sequence reads: CASASRVPWDNEQFF. The CDR3 DNA reads as TGTGCCAGTGCCTCCCGGGTCCCATGGGACAATGAGCAGTTCTTC.